This TCR beta chain appears in the sequencing data of a study of Tregs in tolerant kidney transplant recipients. Points from the study as a whole: Findings come from small patient numbers and require larger validation.

Clones were read by immunoSEQ multiplex PCR, and TCRdb kept only the in-frame ones, dropping some. The sample includes about 240,000 clones, roughly 80% seen only once; the top ten take approximately 0.69%. Unstimulated Tregs (CD4+CD25+CD127-) and CD4+CD25- non-Tregs were sorted from PBMCs. CDR1 SEHNR and CDR2 FQNEAQ come from the germline V gene (reference sequence). The CDR3 contains 15 residues. V lost 5 bases and J 1 base, leaving 13 bases between the germline ends. Points on this clone: The antigen is undetermined.

The chain uses TRBV7-9 and TRBJ2-3; TRBD2 is a possible D gene (6 bases). This receptor was identified in a human donor in good health. The sequencing input was CD4+ T cells from blood. CDR3 in amino acids: CASSPPGGGTDTQYF. The CDR3 nucleotides read TGTGCCAGCAGCCCGCCAGGAGGGGGCACAGATACGCAGTATTTT. The full variable domain, rest sourced from reference TRBV7-9 and TRBJ2-3, is DTGVSQNPRHKITKRGQNVTFRCDPISEHNRLYWYRQTLGQGPEFLTYFQNEAQLEKSRLLSDRFSAERPKGSFSTLEIQRTEQGDSAMYLCASSPPGGGTDTQYFGPGTRLTVL.